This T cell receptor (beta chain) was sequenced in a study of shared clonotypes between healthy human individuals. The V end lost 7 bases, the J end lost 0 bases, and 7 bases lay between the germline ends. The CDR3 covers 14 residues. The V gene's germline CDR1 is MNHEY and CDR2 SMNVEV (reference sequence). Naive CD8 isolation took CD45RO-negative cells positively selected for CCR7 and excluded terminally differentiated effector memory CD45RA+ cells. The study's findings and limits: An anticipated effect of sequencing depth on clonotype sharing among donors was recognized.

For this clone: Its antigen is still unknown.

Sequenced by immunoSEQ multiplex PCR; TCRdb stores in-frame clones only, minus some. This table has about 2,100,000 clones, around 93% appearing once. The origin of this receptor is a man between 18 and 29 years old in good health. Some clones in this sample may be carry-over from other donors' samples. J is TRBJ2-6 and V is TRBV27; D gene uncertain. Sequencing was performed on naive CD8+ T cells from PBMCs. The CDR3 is CASTPVSGANVLTF. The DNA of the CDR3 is TGTGCCAGCACTCCCGTCTCTGGGGCCAACGTCCTGACTTTC.